This paragraph reports one T cell receptor (beta chain). These data are taken from a study of STAT5B mutations in CD4+ large granular lymphocyte leukemia. The V gene's germline CDR1 is SGHTA and CDR2 FQGNSA. The CDR3 runs 17 residues. Buffy coats from healthy blood donors served as controls. The assay was run at survey level. Some clones are missing from TCRdb's copy, which holds only in-frame ones; the method was immunoSEQ multiplex PCR. The sample lists about 36,000 clones, around 80% seen once, with roughly 2.1% in the top ten. The source is a human donor in good health. Sequencing was carried out using CD4+ T cells from blood buffy coats. V usage is TRBV7-2 and J usage is TRBJ2-5, with D unresolved. The DNA end lines up better with TRBJ2-7; the J call may be wrong. The CDR3 DNA reads TGTGCCAGCAGCTTAGGGACCCAGCTTCTCAGCTCCTACGAGCAGTACTTC. Translation: CASSLGTQLLSSYEQYF.